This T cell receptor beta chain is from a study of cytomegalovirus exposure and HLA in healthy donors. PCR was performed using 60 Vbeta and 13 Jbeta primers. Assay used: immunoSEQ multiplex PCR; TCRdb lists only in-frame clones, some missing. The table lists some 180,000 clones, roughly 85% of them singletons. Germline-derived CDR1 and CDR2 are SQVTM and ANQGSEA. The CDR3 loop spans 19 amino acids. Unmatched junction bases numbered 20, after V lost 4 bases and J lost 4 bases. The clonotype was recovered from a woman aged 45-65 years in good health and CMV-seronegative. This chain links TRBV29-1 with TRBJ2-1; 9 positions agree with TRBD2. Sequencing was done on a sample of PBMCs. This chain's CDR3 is CSVAGSPGASGKGYNEQFF. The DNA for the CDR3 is TGCAGCGTTGCAGGCTCTCCAGGGGCTAGCGGGAAGGGATACAATGAGCAGTTCTTC.